The rows below give T cell receptor beta chains drawn from one sample of a study of blood T cell repertoires in COVID-19. Clones were sequenced by immunoSEQ multiplex PCR, and TCRdb holds only the in-frame ones, with some missing. The sample holds some 270,000 clones, more than 85% seen once. The sample was peripheral blood. The receptors here all came from a man under 40 with acute or convalescent COVID-19. Each CDR3 is given without its conserved first and last residue. Fields, in order: clone size, V gene, J gene, CDR3 protein. Part of the rows lack a size; the others show once, few, many or a class for expanded clones.

once	TRBV30	TRBJ1-1	AWTRDRGSTEAF
-	TRBV25-1	TRBJ1-6	ASSTSYLETLH
-	TRBV5-1	TRBJ1-2	ASSSPGQGSYGYT
-	TRBV24-1	TRBJ1-1	ATSAGQEAF
-	TRBV28	TRBJ2-1	ASSHRDRLAGEQF
-	TRBV4-1	TRBJ2-1	ASSQDLGPHNEQF
few	TRBV19	TRBJ1-1	ASSINFMAEAF
-	TRBV5-1	TRBJ1-2	ASSLTASNYGYT
-	TRBV9	TRBJ2-3	ASSGGGDPWDTQY
-	TRBV9	TRBJ1-6	ASSPDLDSPLH
few	TRBV4-1	TRBJ1-4	ASSPGTGGFLGEKLF
-	TRBV4-1	TRBJ1-1	ASSQDLWGLNTEAF
-	TRBV5-1	TRBJ1-2	ASGGVNYGYT
-	TRBV29-1	TRBJ2-3	SVMSLGVTDTQY